The 5 T cell receptor beta chains below come from one sample, sequenced in a study of T-cell memory formation after mild COVID-19. Using its own MiXCR run on the 5' RACE reads, TCRdb lists one record per CDR3 protein. The table includes over 450,000 distinct CDR3 sequences, roughly 22% detected once. The material sequenced was PBMCs or a T cell subset sorted from them (not recorded which). The receptor source for this set is an adult woman who had mild COVID-19 (a few samples of this study predate the infection). Cell type and time point are not known.

The chain combines TRBV18 with TRBJ2-1; TRBD2 matches 7 bases. The CDR3 spans 16 residues. CDR1 is KGHSH, CDR2 LQKENI, per germline. With 6 bases clipped from V and 2 bases from J, the junction kept 10 bases outside the gene matches. CDR3 protein: CASSRLRRETYNEQFF. The DNA for the CDR3 is TGTGCCAGCTCCCGTCTTAGGCGGGAGACCTACAATGAGCAGTTCTTC.

This clonotype appeared a single time. CDR3 amino acids: CASSFGDIYGYTF. The CDR3 DNA follows: TGCGCCAGCAGCTTTGGGGACATATATGGCTACACCTTC. J is TRBJ1-2 and V is TRBV5-1; D is possibly TRBD1 (6 bases). Trimming took 2 bases from V and 5 from J, leaving 10 bases between them. Per germline, CDR1 SGHRS and CDR2 YFSETQ. The CDR3 length is 13 residues.

This clonotype was detected only a few times. The chain couples TRBV6-1 to TRBJ1-5; TRBD1 might be the D (5 bases). CDR3 length: 15 residues. CDR1 is MNHNS and CDR2 is SASEGT in the germline V gene. V lost 7 bases and J 0 bases, leaving 13 bases between the germline ends. The CDR3 bases are TGTGCCAGCACGGGGGGACTCGATAGCAATCAGCCCCAGCATTTT. Encoded protein: CASTGGLDSNQPQHF.

Only one count was recorded for this clonotype. The chain joins TRBV4-3 to TRBJ2-2; TRBD1 matches 9 bases. This CDR3 has 15 residues. The V and J ends lost 3 bases and 4 bases, in that order; junction bases with no gene match: 3. The germline V gene has CDR1 LGHNA and CDR2 YSLEER. CDR3 region: CASSHPTGGTGELFF. The CDR3 DNA reads TGCGCCAGCAGCCACCCGACAGGGGGCACCGGGGAGCTGTTTTTT.

The chain is built from TRBV5-5 and TRBJ2-3; TRBD2 agrees at 8 bases. Trimming removed 6 bases from V and 0 bases from J; junction bases left unmatched: 12. The CDR3 runs 17 residues. CDR1 is SGHKS and CDR2 is YYEKEE in the germline V gene (reference sequence). The CDR3 DNA reads TGTGCCAGCATCTACTCCGTGGCGGGGGGAAGCACAGATACGCAGTATTTT. Translating it yields CASIYSVAGGSTDTQYF. The full variable domain, completed using reference TRBV5-5 and TRBJ2-3, is DAGVTQSPTHLIKTRGQQVTLRCSPISGHKSVSWYQQVLGQGPQFIFQYYEKEERGRGNFPDRFSARQFPNYSSELNVNALLLGDSALYLCASIYSVAGGSTDTQYFGPGTRLTVL.